The 16 T cell receptor beta chains presented below share a single source sample, sequenced in a study of cytomegalovirus exposure and HLA in healthy donors. The primer mix had 60 Vbeta and 13 Jbeta primers. This table comes from immunoSEQ multiplex PCR, and its TCRdb copy is limited to in-frame clones, with some not included. The table has some 150,000 clones, around four fifths seen once; the top ten hold around 1.4%. Sequencing was carried out using PBMCs. The receptor set was obtained from a male donor in good health and CMV-seronegative.

In its sample, this clone was seen a few times. This sequence joins TRBV21-1 and TRBJ1-4; whether TRBD1, the table's D call, matches the DNA was not checked. TRBV21-1 is labeled a pseudogene. The CDR3 spans 18 residues. The CDR3 here is CASSKGRDRVFTNEKLFF. The CDR3 DNA is TGTGCCAGCAGCAAAGGGAGGGACAGGGTATTCACTAATGAAAAACTGTTTTTT.

The genes are TRBV9 and TRBJ2-3; 12 nucleotides match TRBD2. The germline gives CDR1 SGDLS, CDR2 YYNGEE. V lost 2 bases, J lost 4 bases, and 11 bases stayed unmatched. The CDR3 length is 18 residues. CDR3 sequence reads: CASSVNLAGGRFADTQYF. The DNA for the CDR3 is TGTGCCAGCAGCGTTAATCTAGCGGGGGGGCGGTTCGCAGATACGCAGTATTTT. Combining the CDR3 with reference TRBV9 and TRBJ2-3 gives the whole variable domain DSGVTQTPKHLITATGQRVTLRCSPRSGDLSVYWYQQSLDQGLQFLIQYYNGEERAKGNILERFSAQQFPDLHSELNLSSLELGDSALYFCASSVNLAGGRFADTQYFGPGTRLTVL.

The CDR3 DNA reads as TGCGCCAGCAGCCAGGGACTAGCGGGGCTAGCCAAAAACATTCAGTACTTC. It specifies CASSQGLAGLAKNIQYF. The chain carries TRBV4-1 and TRBJ2-4; 13 nucleotides agree with TRBD2. CDR1 MGHRA and CDR2 YSYEKL come from the germline V gene. Trimming at V came to 3 bases and at J to 0 bases, leaving 2 bases not matched to a gene. The CDR3 has 17 residues.

As regards this clone: At one end, the junction sequence differs from germline, possibly due to a read error. J is TRBJ2-7 and V is TRBV11-2; the match to TRBD2 covers 7 bases. Germline lookup yields CDR1 SGHAT and CDR2 FQNNGV. This CDR3 contains 16 residues. The CDR3 spells CASSQEAGKGYYEQYF. In nucleotides, the CDR3 is TGCGCCAGCAGCCAAGAAGCGGGAAAAGGATACTACGAGCAGTACTTC. The whole variable domain, remainder taken from reference TRBV11-2 and TRBJ2-7, is EAGVAQSPRYKIIEKRQSVAFWCNPISGHATLYWYQQILGQGPKLLIQFQNNGVVDDSQLPKDRFSAERLKGVDSTLKIQPAKLEDSAVYLCASSQEAGKGYYEQYFGPGTRLTVT.

As for this clone: This CDR3 is also generated by other DNA sequences in the sample. The chain couples TRBV9 to TRBJ1-2; D possibly corresponds to TRBD1 (5 bases). The CDR3 length is 14 residues. V lost 0 bases, J lost 5 bases, and 11 bases lay in between. CDR1 is SGDLS and CDR2 is YYNGEE in the germline V gene. CDR3 in DNA: TGTGCCAGCAGCGTAGGGCAGGGATCATATGGCTACACCTTC. It is translated as CASSVGQGSYGYTF.

This rearrangement joins TRBV27 to TRBJ2-2; 11 bases are a match to TRBD2. CDR1 is MNHEY and CDR2 is SMNVEV in the germline V gene (reference sequence). CDR3 length equals 16 residues. V dropped 4 bases and J dropped 1; count of bases not matched to a gene: 2. CDR3 loop: CASSSLAGGNTGELFF. CDR3 bases: TGTGCCAGCAGTTCGCTAGCGGGAGGGAACACCGGGGAGCTGTTTTTT.

The chain carries TRBV6-1 and TRBJ2-1; 13 bases are shared with TRBD2. The V and J ends lost 8 bases and 0 bases, in that order; junction bases with no gene match: 1. Germline assignment: CDR1 MNHNS and CDR2 SASEGT. The CDR3 totals 15 residues. The CDR3, as DNA: TGTGCCAGCCGGACTAGCGGGAGCTCCTACAATGAGCAGTTCTTC. The encoded protein is CASRTSGSSYNEQFF.

The V gene is TRBV7-2, the J gene TRBJ1-4, with 8 positions matching TRBD1. The CDR3 length is 15 residues. In germline, CDR1 is SGHTA, CDR2 FQGNSA. Unmatched junction bases numbered 8, after V lost 4 bases and J lost 7 bases. The DNA for the CDR3 is TGTGCCAGCAGCTCTTTCAGGGGGCCAGGTGAAAAACTGTTTTTT. Protein: CASSSFRGPGEKLFF.

J is TRBJ1-1 and V is TRBV7-9; D is unclear. V was cut by 1 base and J by 3 bases, with 3 bases left in between. The germline CDR1 and CDR2 sequences are SEHNR and FQNEAQ (reference sequence). The CDR3 has 12 residues. CDR3 DNA sequence: TGTGCCAGCAGCTTAGACTACACTGAAGCTTTCTTT. Protein sequence: CASSLDYTEAFF.

V is TRBV5-1 and J is TRBJ2-5; 9 bases are a match to TRBD1. The CDR3 length is 14 residues. V trimming: 3 bases; J trimming: 5 bases; junction bases outside the gene matches: 5. The germline V gene has CDR1 SGHRS and CDR2 YFSETQ. The CDR3 region is CASSSTGGLETQYF. The CDR3 DNA follows: TGCGCCAGCAGCTCGACAGGGGGTCTGGAGACCCAGTACTTC.

The chain has TRBV28 and TRBJ1-1, with 8 bases lining up with TRBD1. Germline CDR1 MDHEN, CDR2 SYDVKM. This CDR3 is built from 15 residues. After removal of 5 bases from V and 4 bases from J, the junction contained 9 bases not matched to a gene. The CDR3 coding sequence is TGTGCCAGCAGTCCCAGTCGGACAGGGTTCACTGAAGCTTTCTTT. As protein: CASSPSRTGFTEAFF. Variable domain in full (rest from reference TRBV28 and TRBJ1-1): DVKVTQSSRYLVKRTGEKVFLECVQDMDHENMFWYRQDPGLGLRLIYFSYDVKMKEKGDIPEGYSVSREKKERFSLILESASTNQTSMYLCASSPSRTGFTEAFFGQGTRLTVV.

This clone appeared a few times. This chain uses TRBV29-1 with TRBJ2-5; 9 positions match TRBD2. CDR1 SQVTM and CDR2 ANQGSEA come from the germline V gene. Germline trimming cut 1 base from V and 5 bases from J; bases unmatched to any gene: 8. This CDR3 is 15 amino acids long. The CDR3 coding sequence is TGCAGCGTTGAAGGGTGGACTAGCGTCCGGGAGACCCAGTACTTC. Translation gives CSVEGWTSVRETQYF.

This clone was seen more than once but under ten times. The gene calls are TRBV7-3 and TRBJ2-2; no firm D call. Trimming stripped 4 bases from V and 2 bases from J, with 5 bases between. The CDR3 length is 13 residues. Looked up from germline, CDR1 is SGHTA and CDR2 is FQGTGA. The CDR3 loop is CASSSPNTGELFF. The CDR3 DNA follows: TGTGCCAGCAGCTCCCCTAACACCGGGGAGCTGTTTTTT.

The genes are TRBV28 and TRBJ1-5; unclear D gene. The CDR3 is 12 residues long. Between the trimmed V and J ends, which lost 6 bases and 4 bases, there was a span of 7 bases. Germline CDR1 is MDHEN and CDR2 is SYDVKM. CDR3 sequence (DNA): TGTGCCAGCAGCCCCCCGAATCAGCCCCAGCATTTT. It specifies CASSPPNQPQHF.

The chain has TRBV27 and TRBJ2-1; D perhaps matches TRBD1 (6 bases). The CDR3 loop spans 12 amino acids. Trimming removed 8 bases from V and 7 bases from J, with 12 bases in between. Germline-derived CDR1 and CDR2 are MNHEY and SMNVEV (reference sequence). The CDR3 nucleotides are TGTGCCAGCTCCCAGGGGTGGAATGAGCAGTTCTTC. Translating gives CASSQGWNEQFF.

In this sample, this clone turned up a few times. This chain uses TRBV4-1 with TRBJ1-5; D gene unclear. CDR1 is MGHRA and CDR2 is YSYEKL in the germline V gene. This CDR3 has 15 residues. Trimming shortened V by 2 bases and J by 2 bases, and 10 bases separated the two germline ends. The CDR3 loop reads CASSQPRAGNQPQHF. The DNA of the CDR3 is TGCGCCAGCAGCCAACCGCGTGCGGGCAATCAGCCCCAGCATTTT.